Below, 20 T cell receptor beta chains from the same sample are listed, as sequenced in a study of shared clonotypes between healthy human individuals. The table came from immunoSEQ multiplex PCR; TCRdb's copy has only in-frame clones and leaves some out. The table shows about 590,000 clones, with less than 97% occurring only once. The naive CD8 subset, CD45RO-negative cells positively selected for CCR7, excluded terminally differentiated effector memory CD45RA+ cells. The sample taken for sequencing was naive CD8+ T cells sorted from blood. The source of these receptors is a woman between 25 and 40 years old in good health.

The rearrangement joins TRBV4-1 to TRBJ2-7; TRBD2 matches 11 bases. This CDR3 is built from 15 residues. J gave up 3 bases and V 3 bases, and 4 bases lay outside the gene matches. The germline V gene encodes CDR1 MGHRA and CDR2 YSYEKL. This CDR3 reads CASSHRLAGYYEQYF. CDR3 in DNA: TGCGCCAGCAGCCACAGACTAGCGGGATACTACGAGCAGTACTTC.

The chain carries TRBV27 and TRBJ2-7; D is unresolved. Trimming removed 2 bases at V and 1 base at J, with 12 bases between. Germline lookup yields CDR1 MNHEY and CDR2 SMNVEV (reference sequence). CDR3 length: 15 amino acids. In DNA, the CDR3 is TGTGCCAGCAGTTTAGCCCGGACGCCATCCTACGAGCAGTACTTC. Translation: CASSLARTPSYEQYF.

This chain joins TRBV7-8 and TRBJ2-1; 11 positions agree with TRBD2. The germline CDR1 and CDR2 sequences are SGHVS and FQNEAQ. V was pared by 5 bases and J by 7 bases, with 7 bases of the junction left unmatched. CDR3 length: 15 amino acids. CDR3 bases: TGTGCCAGCAGCACCGGGACTAGCGGAAATAATGAGCAGTTCTTC. The encoded protein is CASSTGTSGNNEQFF.

This clone was seen once. The V gene is TRBV7-8, the J gene TRBJ2-1; D perhaps matches TRBD1 (6 bases). Per germline, CDR1 SGHVS and CDR2 FQNEAQ. V lost 5 bases and J lost 2, with 13 bases in between. This CDR3 comprises 15 residues. The CDR3 DNA reads as TGTGCCAGCAGCCCCCACAGGGTTACCTACAATGAGCAGTTCTTC. It translates to CASSPHRVTYNEQFF. The full variable domain, rest sourced from reference TRBV7-8 and TRBJ2-1, is GAGVSQSPRYKVAKRGQDVALRCDPISGHVSLFWYQQALGQGPEFLTYFQNEAQLDKSGLPSDRFFAERPEGSVSTLKIQRTQQEDSAVYLCASSPHRVTYNEQFFGPGTRLTVL.

The chain has TRBV11-3 and TRBJ2-7; tentative D call: TRBD2 (5 bases). V was pared by 0 bases and J by 5 bases, with 14 bases between. The CDR3 covers 15 residues. Germline V gene data show CDR1 as SGHNT and CDR2 as YENEEA. CDR3 loop: CASSLDAGSSHEQYF. The CDR3 nucleotides read TGTGCCAGCAGCTTAGATGCGGGTAGCAGCCACGAGCAGTACTTC. Full variable domain (rest looked up from reference TRBV11-3 and TRBJ2-7): EAGVVQSPRYKIIEKKQPVAFWCNPISGHNTLYWYLQNLGQGPELLIRYENEEAVDDSQLPKDRFSAERLKGVDSTLKIQPAELGDSAVYLCASSLDAGSSHEQYFGPGTRLTVT.

The rearrangement joins TRBV7-8 to TRBJ2-2; 9 bases align to TRBD2. Germline-derived CDR1 and CDR2 are SGHVS and FQNEAQ. J gave up 9 bases and V 3 bases, and 11 bases lay outside the gene matches. The CDR3 sequence is 16 residues long. The CDR3 nucleotides read TGTGCCAGCAGCTTTAAGGGAGTAGCGGGAGTCCGGGAGCTGTTTTTT. Translated, it gives CASSFKGVAGVRELFF. Using reference TRBV7-8 and TRBJ2-2 for the parts outside the CDR3, the full variable domain is GAGVSQSPRYKVAKRGQDVALRCDPISGHVSLFWYQQALGQGPEFLTYFQNEAQLDKSGLPSDRFFAERPEGSVSTLKIQRTQQEDSAVYLCASSFKGVAGVRELFFGEGSRLTVL.

The chain combines TRBV6-4 with TRBJ2-3; 7 nucleotides match TRBD1. The CDR3 loop spans 15 amino acids. V lost 5 bases to trimming and J lost 6 bases; unmatched junction nucleotides: 11. Germline CDR1 and CDR2: MRHNA and SNTAGT. Here the CDR3 reads CASSSTGALRDTQYF. The CDR3, as DNA: TGTGCCAGCAGTAGCACAGGGGCTCTGCGGGATACGCAGTATTTT.

The V call is TRBV11-2, the J call TRBJ2-1, with TRBD2 identical over 8 bases. V shed 7 bases and J 3 bases; nucleotides not matched to a gene: 2. Germline values: CDR1 SGHAT, CDR2 FQNNGV. This CDR3 has 13 amino acids. The CDR3 sequence: CASITSGYNEQFF. Written as DNA, the CDR3 is TGTGCCAGCATAACTAGCGGCTACAATGAGCAGTTCTTC.

This rearrangement joins TRBV10-2 to TRBJ1-2, with no clear D. The germline CDR1 and CDR2 sequences are WSHSY and SAAADI. The CDR3 is 12 residues long. V was pared by 3 bases and J by 0 bases, with 2 bases between. Here the CDR3 reads CASSDSNYGYTF. For the CDR3, the DNA is TGCGCCAGCAGTGACTCTAACTATGGCTACACCTTC.

V is TRBV19 and J is TRBJ2-5; TRBD1 agrees at 8 bases. The germline CDR1 and CDR2 sequences are LNHDA and SQIVND (reference sequence). CDR3 length: 17 residues. Trimming cost V 5 bases and J 4 bases; bases outside gene matches: 15. The CDR3 region is CASSPDGTGSERETQYF. The CDR3 DNA is TGTGCCAGTAGTCCAGACGGGACAGGATCTGAGCGAGAGACCCAGTACTTC. Together with reference TRBV19 and TRBJ2-5, the CDR3 gives the full variable domain: DGGITQSPKYLFRKEGQNVTLSCEQNLNHDAMYWYRQDPGQGLRLIYYSQIVNDFQKGDIAEGYSVSREKKESFPLTVTSAQKNPTAFYLCASSPDGTGSERETQYFGPGTRLLVL.

The chain has TRBV19 and TRBJ1-2, with D possibly matching TRBD1 (6 bases). V shed 6 bases and J shed 5 bases, with 25 bases lying between them. CDR3 length: 17 amino acids. In germline, CDR1 is LNHDA, CDR2 SQIVND (reference sequence). CDR3 protein: CASRDRHRDTVSYGYTF. The CDR3 nucleotides read TGTGCCAGTAGGGACCGGCACCGGGACACGGTCTCGTATGGCTACACCTTC.

V usage is TRBV7-9 and J usage is TRBJ2-3; 8 positions agree with TRBD1. The CDR3 covers 17 residues. Germline V gene data show CDR1 as SEHNR and CDR2 as FQNEAQ (reference sequence). V dropped 1 base and J dropped 4; count of bases not matched to a gene: 10. In DNA form, the CDR3 reads TGTGCCAGCAGCTTAGACTGGGGACAGGCTTCTGCAGATACGCAGTATTTT. It is translated as CASSLDWGQASADTQYF.

The chain couples TRBV5-6 to TRBJ2-1, with 11 bases fitting TRBD2. After removal of 3 bases from V and 3 bases from J, the junction contained 5 bases not matched to a gene. Per germline, CDR1 SGHDT and CDR2 YYEEEE. The CDR3 contains 16 residues. The CDR3 loop is CASSSGTSGIYNEQFF. CDR3 DNA sequence: TGTGCCAGCAGCTCCGGGACTAGCGGAATCTACAATGAGCAGTTCTTC.

The rearrangement links TRBV2 to TRBJ1-1; perhaps TRBD1 as D (5 bases). Deletions cut 10 bases from V and 0 bases from J, with 12 bases between. The germline CDR1 and CDR2 sequences are SNHLY and FYNNEI. The CDR3 contains 13 residues. Here the CDR3 reads CATGGDMNTEAFF. The CDR3 DNA sequence: TGTGCCACCGGGGGGGATATGAACACTGAAGCTTTCTTT.

V gene TRBV2 combines with J gene TRBJ2-1; D is perhaps TRBD1 or TRBD2 (5 bases each). The V gene lost 2 bases and the J gene lost 5 bases, with 13 bases spanning the gap. This CDR3 has 15 amino acids. Germline lookup yields CDR1 SNHLY and CDR2 FYNNEI. The CDR3 reads CASSEMGERDNEQFF. DNA for the CDR3: TGTGCCAGCAGTGAAATGGGGGAGAGGGACAATGAGCAGTTCTTC.

The genes are TRBV13 and TRBJ2-1, with 7 bases lining up with TRBD2. Germline V CDR1 and CDR2: PRHDT, FYEKMQ (reference sequence). The CDR3 has 14 amino acids. The ends lost 5 bases at V and 7 bases at J; junction bases unmatched: 8. CDR3 nucleotide sequence: TGTGCCAGCAGCCATTCCCGGGGAGGGAATGAGCAGTTCTTC. Amino acids: CASSHSRGGNEQFF.

The rearrangement uses TRBV6-6 and TRBJ1-5; D is unclear. The CDR3 totals 15 residues. Germline values: CDR1 MNHNY, CDR2 SVGAGI (reference sequence). Trimming stripped 5 bases from V and 0 bases from J, with 11 bases between. The chain's CDR3 is CASSARVSSNQPQHF. The CDR3 DNA follows: TGTGCCAGCAGTGCTAGGGTTTCTAGCAATCAGCCCCAGCATTTT.

This chain uses TRBV14 with TRBJ2-5, with a weak D call TRBD1 (5 bases). Deletions cut 2 bases from V and 1 base from J, with 14 bases between. Germline values: CDR1 SGHDN, CDR2 FVKESK. This CDR3 spans 16 amino acids. The CDR3 nucleotides are TGTGCCAGCAGCCAACCAGGGTTTGGGGCCCAAGAGACCCAGTACTTC. Its translation: CASSQPGFGAQETQYF. Together with reference TRBV14 and TRBJ2-5, the CDR3 gives the full variable domain: EAGVTQFPSHSVIEKGQTVTLRCDPISGHDNLYWYRRVMGKEIKFLLHFVKESKQDESGMPNNRFLAERTGGTYSTLKVQPAELEDSGVYFCASSQPGFGAQETQYFGPGTRLLVL.

The V and J genes are TRBV28 and TRBJ2-7, with no clear D. V dropped 5 bases and J dropped 5 bases, with 19 bases sitting between them. Germline assignment: CDR1 MDHEN and CDR2 SYDVKM. CDR3 size: 15 residues. The CDR3 region has the DNA TGTGCCAGCAGTACCCAGCCCGTAGCTTATCACGAGCAGTACTTC. As protein: CASSTQPVAYHEQYF.

As for this clone: Additional DNA sequences in this sample encode the identical CDR3. The CDR3 coding sequence is TGTGCCAGCAGCGTAGGACTAGCCGACAATGAGCAGTTCTTC. Its translation: CASSVGLADNEQFF. The chain carries TRBV9 and TRBJ2-1; 7 bases fit TRBD2. V was pared by 0 bases and J by 5 bases, with 2 bases of the junction left unmatched. The CDR3 loop spans 14 amino acids. Per the germline V gene, CDR1 is SGDLS and CDR2 is YYNGEE.